This TCR beta chain emerged from a study of molecular identifiers for immune sequencing clone quantification. At the level of the study: Sequencing covered four of five parts into which replicate RNA from roughly 20,000 or 100,000 naive CD8 cells was split. Study-level points and caveats: Barcodes shared by identical TCR molecules could lead to underestimated sizes of highly expanded clones. Single-cell amounts of spiked Jurkat TCR RNA were reportedly detectable among fewer than 1.3 million naive cells.

Comment on this clonotype: Its antigen is as yet unknown.

TCRdb re-called the PCR reads through MiXCR, storing one row per CDR3 protein. The data show about 500,000 distinct CDR3 sequences, with around 21% seen just once and about 0.78% held by the top ten. Sorting defined naive CD8 T cells as CD8+CD4-CCR7+CD45RA+. Sequencing input: naive CD8+ T cells from blood, with Jurkat cell RNA spiked in. Sample subset: FACS-sorted CD8+CD4-CCR7+CD45RA+ naive T cells. This sequence was found in a human donor in good health. Some libraries in this study had Jurkat cell RNA spiked in.

The CDR3 here is CASSWTGSTDTQYF. CDR3 nucleotide sequence: TGTGCCAGCAGTTGGACAGGGAGCACAGATACGCAGTATTTT. The chain couples TRBV28 to TRBJ2-3; 8 bases agree with TRBD1. CDR1 and CDR2 from the germline V gene are MDHEN and SYDVKM. The CDR3 spans 14 residues. Trimming removed 4 bases from V and 0 bases from J; junction bases left unmatched: 0.